What follows are 21 T cell receptor beta chains derived from one specimen sequenced in a study of cytomegalovirus exposure and HLA in healthy donors. The PCR ran on 60 Vbeta and 13 Jbeta primers. Clones were sequenced by immunoSEQ multiplex PCR, and TCRdb holds only the in-frame ones, with some missing. The sample lists 120,000 to 150,000 clones; approximately 70% were seen once. Material: PBMCs. These receptors were obtained from a woman aged 18-30 years in good health and CMV-seronegative.

This rearrangement joins TRBV28 to TRBJ2-2; weak D call: TRBD2 (7 bases). Looked up from germline, CDR1 is MDHEN and CDR2 is SYDVKM. Trimming left V 3 bases short and J 4 bases short, with 12 bases between. The CDR3 has 15 amino acids. The CDR3 here is CASSLGGAGTGELFF. CDR3 DNA sequence: TGTGCCAGCAGTTTGGGGGGGGCTGGCACCGGGGAGCTGTTTTTT.

Only a few counts were recorded for this clone. V usage is TRBV5-8 and J usage is TRBJ2-1; 10 nucleotides align to TRBD2. There are 15 residues in the CDR3. The trim removed 0 bases at V and 10 bases at J, leaving 7 bases unmatched. Per germline, CDR1 SGHTS and CDR2 YDEGEE. The CDR3 reads CASSLVSSGRTEQFF. The DNA of the CDR3 is TGTGCCAGCAGCTTGGTGTCTAGCGGGAGAACCGAGCAGTTCTTC. Drawing the rest from reference TRBV5-8 and TRBJ2-1, the complete variable domain is EAGVTQSPTHLIKTRGQQATLRCSPISGHTSVYWYQQALGLGLQFLLWYDEGEERNRGNFPPRFSGRQFPNYSSELNVNALELEDSALYLCASSLVSSGRTEQFFGPGTRLTVL.

This chain joins TRBV25-1 and TRBJ2-7, with TRBD1 identical over 8 bases. Germline V CDR1 and CDR2: MGHDK, SYGVNS. The CDR3 runs 10 residues. CDR3 residues: CAGTGGEQYV. CDR3 DNA sequence: TGTGCAGGGACAGGTGGGGAGCAGTACGTC.

The J gene is TRBJ2-5, the V gene TRBV7-9, with D possibly being TRBD2 (5 bases). The CDR3 runs to 14 residues. V lost 1 base, J lost 4 bases, and 10 bases lay in between. Germline V CDR1 and CDR2: SEHNR, FQNEAQ (reference sequence). The CDR3: CASSLGFEGETQYF. CDR3 coding DNA: TGTGCCAGCAGCTTAGGATTTGAGGGAGAGACCCAGTACTTC.

The chain couples TRBV18 to TRBJ1-4; tentatively, D is TRBD1 (5 bases). The CDR3 is 14 residues long. V was trimmed by 6 bases and J by 4 bases, leaving 12 bases between them. Germline assignment: CDR1 KGHSH and CDR2 LQKENI. CDR3 coding DNA: TGTGCCAGCTCGTTACAGGTGAATAATGAAAAACTGTTTTTT. Protein sequence: CASSLQVNNEKLFF.

The chain couples TRBV5-5 to TRBJ2-1; D remains unclear. V gave up 0 bases and J gave up 7 bases, with 14 bases separating them. Germline V gives CDR1 SGHKS, CDR2 YYEKEE (reference sequence). The CDR3 is made up of 15 amino acids. In nucleotides, the CDR3 is TGTGCCAGCAGCTTGGATCCTAATCTTACTAATGAGCAGTTCTTC. Its translation is CASSLDPNLTNEQFF. Based on the CDR3 plus reference TRBV5-5 and TRBJ2-1, the full variable domain is DAGVTQSPTHLIKTRGQQVTLRCSPISGHKSVSWYQQVLGQGPQFIFQYYEKEERGRGNFPDRFSARQFPNYSSELNVNALLLGDSALYLCASSLDPNLTNEQFFGPGTRLTVL.

This clone turned up a few times. This chain joins TRBV2 and TRBJ1-4; TRBD1 matches at 8 bases. Trimming took 7 bases from V and 7 from J; bases not matched to a gene: 11. The CDR3 totals 15 residues. Germline V gives CDR1 SNHLY, CDR2 FYNNEI. Here the CDR3 reads CASTRNGQGTEKLFF. The CDR3 region has the DNA TGTGCCAGCACCAGAAATGGACAGGGTACTGAAAAACTGTTTTTT.

The genes are TRBV4-3 and TRBJ1-5; perhaps TRBD1 as D (6 bases). CDR1 and CDR2 from the germline V gene are LGHNA and YSLEER. V lost 1 base and J 8 bases, leaving 15 bases between the germline ends. The length of the CDR3 is 15 residues. The DNA for the CDR3 is TGCGCCAGCAGCCAAGGGGACAATTCCTTGGAGCCCCAGCATTTT. This encodes CASSQGDNSLEPQHF.

The V gene is TRBV6-5, the J gene TRBJ1-1; D might be TRBD1 (6 bases). The CDR3 spans 12 residues. V was cut by 5 bases and J by 3 bases, with 7 bases left in between. CDR1 MNHEY and CDR2 SVGAGI come from the germline V gene. The CDR3 protein is CASSTGYTEAFF. CDR3 DNA: TGTGCCAGCAGTACAGGGTACACTGAAGCTTTCTTT.

This clone was recorded once. CDR3 nucleotide sequence: TGTGCCTGGAGCCTAGGGAGCCGATACAATGAGCAGTTCTTC. It specifies CAWSLGSRYNEQFF. The V and J genes are TRBV30 and TRBJ2-1; possibly TRBD2 for D (5 bases). CDR1 and CDR2 (germline): GTSNPN, SVGIG (reference sequence). Trimming cost V 3 bases and J 4 bases, with 13 bases left between them. The CDR3 contains 14 residues.

The genes are TRBV7-3 and TRBJ2-3; 10 nucleotides align to TRBD1. Germline CDR1 and CDR2: SGHTA and FQGTGA. This CDR3 contains 15 residues. V dropped 5 bases and J dropped 5; count of bases not matched to a gene: 7. This CDR3 is CASSPGQGGIDTQYF. The CDR3 bases are TGTGCCAGCAGCCCCGGACAGGGGGGAATAGATACGCAGTATTTT.

This chain connects TRBV10-3 to TRBJ2-6; 7 positions match TRBD2. The CDR3 has 17 amino acids. Looked up from germline, CDR1 is ENHRY and CDR2 is SYGVKD. The ends lost 4 bases at V and 0 bases at J; junction bases unmatched: 6. CDR3 loop: CAISVGGTLSGANVLTF. The CDR3 bases are TGTGCCATCAGTGTGGGGGGGACCCTCTCTGGGGCCAACGTCCTGACTTTC.

The chain links TRBV4-3 to TRBJ1-5; D is ambiguous. The germline V gene encodes CDR1 LGHNA and CDR2 YSLEER. There are 18 residues in the CDR3. The ends were cut back, 0 bases at V and 7 bases at J, with 22 bases in the middle. CDR3 sequence reads: CASSQDFPGAVGGQPQHF. CDR3 bases: TGCGCCAGCAGCCAAGATTTCCCGGGTGCCGTGGGAGGACAGCCCCAGCATTTT.

The chain recombines TRBV10-3 with TRBJ1-1; TRBD1 matches 7 bases. The CDR3 runs to 17 residues. V was clipped by 5 bases and J by 4 bases; unmatched bases: 16. The germline CDR1 and CDR2 sequences are ENHRY and SYGVKD. This CDR3 reads CAISPRTGRPGGTEAFF. CDR3 nucleotide sequence: TGTGCCATCAGTCCGAGGACAGGTCGCCCTGGGGGCACTGAAGCTTTCTTT.

This chain joins TRBV11-3 and TRBJ2-7; TRBD1 aligns across 9 bases. The V gene end was trimmed by 4 bases and the J gene end by 7 bases; junction bases not matched to a gene: 5. CDR1 and CDR2 from the germline V gene are SGHNT and YENEEA. This CDR3 has 13 amino acids. DNA of the CDR3: TGTGCCAGCAGCTCAACAGGGGGCGATGAGCAGTACTTC. Translated: CASSSTGGDEQYF.

The chain couples TRBV10-3 to TRBJ1-2; D call uncertain. The CDR3 covers 13 residues. From germline, CDR1 is ENHRY and CDR2 SYGVKD. V gave up 10 bases and J gave up 8 bases, with 20 bases separating them. Here the CDR3 DNA reads TGTGCCACCATAAACCGGGGAGGAGGAGGCTACACCTTC. Translation gives CATINRGGGGYTF.

V usage is TRBV7-2 and J usage is TRBJ2-5; D possibly corresponds to TRBD1 (6 bases). This CDR3 is built from 15 residues. From germline, CDR1 is SGHTA and CDR2 FQGNSA. The germline V and J ends were trimmed by 5 bases and 4 bases, with 17 bases remaining between them. The CDR3 is CASSDRGGFLETQYF. The CDR3 DNA sequence: TGTGCCAGCAGCGATAGAGGGGGTTTCCTAGAGACCCAGTACTTC.

The chain uses TRBV11-2 and TRBJ1-3, with D maybe TRBD1 (6 bases). CDR3 size: 14 residues. Per the germline V gene, CDR1 is SGHAT and CDR2 is FQNNGV. The V end lost 5 bases, the J end lost 8 bases, and 16 bases lay between the germline ends. The CDR3, as DNA: TGTGCCAGCAGCCAGCGCCAGGGGAGGGACACCATATATTTT. Encoded protein: CASSQRQGRDTIYF.

J is TRBJ1-1 and V is TRBV29-1, with a possible D match to TRBD1 (6 bases). CDR1 is SQVTM and CDR2 is ANQGSEA in the germline V gene. The CDR3 has 12 amino acids. With 7 bases removed from V and 7 bases from J, the gap between germline ends came to 16 bases. The DNA for the CDR3 is TGCAGCGCTTTAAACAGGGCCTATGAAGCTTTCTTT. Translating gives CSALNRAYEAFF.

This clone was found once. The chain has TRBV25-1 and TRBJ2-5; 11 positions match TRBD2. Germline values: CDR1 MGHDK, CDR2 SYGVNS. This CDR3 region has 16 residues. V lost 2 bases and J lost 5; bases outside the gene matches: 7. This chain's CDR3 is CASSEPYTSGSETQYF. The CDR3 DNA reads TGTGCCAGCAGTGAACCTTATACTAGCGGGAGTGAGACCCAGTACTTC.

J is TRBJ1-1 and V is TRBV4-3; D possibly corresponds to TRBD1 (5 bases). V was shortened by 0 bases and J by 7 bases, with 9 bases between the two germline ends. Germline V gene lookup returns CDR1 LGHNA and CDR2 YSLEER. There are 13 residues in the CDR3. CDR3 region: CASSQDRGGEAFF. CDR3 in DNA: TGCGCCAGCAGCCAAGATCGCGGGGGTGAAGCTTTCTTT.